A selection of T cell receptor beta chains follows, all from one sample in a study of human T cells and chemical hapten exposure. From the RACE reads, TCRdb called clonotypes with MiXCR, one entry per CDR3 protein. Of 300,000 to 450,000 distinct CDR3 sequences listed, approximately 5.1% were seen once; the top ten hold around 2.6%. The sample consisted of whole blood, taken in connection with sensitization to the hapten diphenylcyclopropenone (DPC). Source of these receptors: a woman aged 45-65 years with alopecia areata. Some clones in this sample may be carry-over from other donors' samples. Each CDR3 is given with its conserved first and last residue. D genes are given only for firm matches. Clone size is not always given. Where it is, it says once, few, many or a class for expanded clones.

V: TRBV20-1
D: NA
J: TRBJ2-3
size: many
CDR3: CSARDQIRTPTSTDTQYF
DNA: TGCAGTGCTAGAGATCAGATTCGGACACCGACTAGCACAGATACGCAGTATTTT

V: TRBV5-1
D: TRBD2
J: TRBJ2-5
size: many
CDR3: CASSLPLAGQETQYF
DNA: TGCGCCAGCAGCTTACCACTAGCGGGGCAAGAGACCCAGTACTTC

V: TRBV12-3/TRBV12-4
D: TRBD1
J: TRBJ1-4
size: NA
CDR3: CATSTGNSEKLFF
DNA: TGTGCCACCTCGACAGGGAATAGTGAAAAACTGTTTTTT

V: TRBV2
D: TRBD2
J: TRBJ2-1
size: many
CDR3: CASSEGTSGGDEQFF
DNA: TGTGCCAGCAGTGAAGGGACTAGCGGGGGGGATGAGCAGTTCTTC

V: TRBV5-1
D: TRBD1
J: TRBJ1-1
size: many
CDR3: CASSLTGGYTEAFF
DNA: TGCGCCAGCAGCTTGACAGGGGGATACACTGAAGCTTTCTTT

V: TRBV6-2/TRBV6-3
D: TRBD2
J: TRBJ2-5
size: few
CDR3: CASRSGVTQYF
DNA: TGTGCCAGCCGAAGCGGGGTGACCCAGTACTTC

V: TRBV5-1
D: NA
J: TRBJ1-1
size: many
CDR3: CASSLETESTEAFF
DNA: TGCGCCAGCAGCTTGGAAACGGAGAGCACTGAAGCTTTCTTT

V: TRBV6-6
D: NA
J: TRBJ2-5
size: many
CDR3: CASSTRDGETQYF
DNA: TGTGCCAGCAGTACGAGGGATGGGGAGACCCAGTACTTC

V: TRBV20-1
D: TRBD2
J: TRBJ2-7
size: NA
CDR3: CSANPGTTTYEQYF
DNA: TGCAGTGCTAACCCCGGGACTACAACCTACGAGCAGTACTTC

V: TRBV27
D: TRBD1
J: TRBJ1-2
size: few
CDR3: CASSLTPGGFGNYGYTF
DNA: TGTGCCAGCAGTTTAACGCCAGGGGGGTTTGGTAACTATGGCTACACCTTC

V: TRBV7-8
D: NA
J: TRBJ1-1
size: NA
CDR3: CASSLEGPGTEAFF
DNA: TGTGCCAGCAGCTTAGAAGGGCCTGGAACTGAAGCTTTCTTT

V: TRBV28
D: TRBD1
J: TRBJ1-1
size: NA
CDR3: CASSLPGTVGAEAFF
DNA: TGTGCCAGCAGTCTCCCCGGGACAGTTGGCGCTGAAGCTTTCTTT

V: TRBV14
D: NA
J: TRBJ2-1
size: few
CDR3: CASSQGDSWGEQFF
DNA: TGTGCCAGCAGCCAAGGGGATAGCTGGGGTGAGCAGTTCTTC

V: TRBV12-3/TRBV12-4
D: NA
J: TRBJ1-3
size: few
CDR3: CASSFGQNTIYF
DNA: TGTGCCAGCAGTTTCGGGCAAAACACCATATATTTT

V: TRBV20-1
D: NA
J: TRBJ1-6
size: few
CDR3: CSARGRIYNSPLHF
DNA: TGCAGTGCTAGGGGCAGAATTTATAATTCACCCCTCCACTTT

V: TRBV7-2
D: TRBD2
J: TRBJ2-3
size: many
CDR3: CASSPVAGGITDTQYF
DNA: TGTGCCAGCAGTCCGGTAGCGGGGGGGATCACAGATACGCAGTATTTT

V: TRBV6-1
D: TRBD1
J: TRBJ1-2
size: many
CDR3: CASRETGGGYGYTF
DNA: TGTGCCAGCAGGGAGACAGGGGGAGGCTATGGCTACACCTTC

V: TRBV27
D: NA
J: TRBJ2-7
size: many
CDR3: CASSLRILGGSYEQYF
DNA: TGTGCCAGCAGTTTAAGAATTCTCGGGGGCTCCTACGAGCAGTACTTC

V: TRBV7-9
D: NA
J: TRBJ2-1
size: NA
CDR3: CASSLVTANEQFF
DNA: TGTGCCAGCAGCTTAGTAACAGCCAATGAGCAGTTCTTC

V: TRBV12-5
D: NA
J: TRBJ2-3
size: many
CDR3: CASGLVNGGTDTQYF
DNA: TGTGCTAGTGGTTTGGTAAACGGGGGCACAGATACGCAGTATTTT

V: TRBV10-3
D: NA
J: TRBJ2-7
size: few
CDR3: CAISESIPGHSSGEQYF
DNA: TGTGCCATCAGTGAGTCGATTCCGGGACATAGTTCGGGCGAGCAGTACTTC

V: TRBV29-1
D: NA
J: TRBJ2-5
size: many
CDR3: CSVRQSQETQYF
DNA: TGCAGCGTCCGACAGTCCCAAGAGACCCAGTACTTC

V: TRBV2
D: NA
J: TRBJ2-3
size: few
CDR3: CASSETAATTDTQYF
DNA: TGTGCCAGCAGTGAAACGGCGGCAACTACAGATACGCAGTATTTT

V: TRBV24-1
D: NA
J: TRBJ2-5
size: NA
CDR3: CATSSGKKRSEPGQYF
DNA: TGTGCCACCAGTTCGGGGAAAAAGCGGTCGGAGCCTGGCCAGTACTTC

V: TRBV7-9
D: NA
J: TRBJ2-2
size: few
CDR3: CASSQLPELGSRELFF
DNA: TGTGCCAGCAGCCAACTCCCAGAGCTAGGGTCCCGGGAGCTGTTTTTT

V: TRBV7-2
D: TRBD2
J: TRBJ2-3
size: many
CDR3: CASSWSGGTDTQYF
DNA: TGTGCCAGCAGTTGGAGCGGGGGCACAGATACGCAGTATTTT